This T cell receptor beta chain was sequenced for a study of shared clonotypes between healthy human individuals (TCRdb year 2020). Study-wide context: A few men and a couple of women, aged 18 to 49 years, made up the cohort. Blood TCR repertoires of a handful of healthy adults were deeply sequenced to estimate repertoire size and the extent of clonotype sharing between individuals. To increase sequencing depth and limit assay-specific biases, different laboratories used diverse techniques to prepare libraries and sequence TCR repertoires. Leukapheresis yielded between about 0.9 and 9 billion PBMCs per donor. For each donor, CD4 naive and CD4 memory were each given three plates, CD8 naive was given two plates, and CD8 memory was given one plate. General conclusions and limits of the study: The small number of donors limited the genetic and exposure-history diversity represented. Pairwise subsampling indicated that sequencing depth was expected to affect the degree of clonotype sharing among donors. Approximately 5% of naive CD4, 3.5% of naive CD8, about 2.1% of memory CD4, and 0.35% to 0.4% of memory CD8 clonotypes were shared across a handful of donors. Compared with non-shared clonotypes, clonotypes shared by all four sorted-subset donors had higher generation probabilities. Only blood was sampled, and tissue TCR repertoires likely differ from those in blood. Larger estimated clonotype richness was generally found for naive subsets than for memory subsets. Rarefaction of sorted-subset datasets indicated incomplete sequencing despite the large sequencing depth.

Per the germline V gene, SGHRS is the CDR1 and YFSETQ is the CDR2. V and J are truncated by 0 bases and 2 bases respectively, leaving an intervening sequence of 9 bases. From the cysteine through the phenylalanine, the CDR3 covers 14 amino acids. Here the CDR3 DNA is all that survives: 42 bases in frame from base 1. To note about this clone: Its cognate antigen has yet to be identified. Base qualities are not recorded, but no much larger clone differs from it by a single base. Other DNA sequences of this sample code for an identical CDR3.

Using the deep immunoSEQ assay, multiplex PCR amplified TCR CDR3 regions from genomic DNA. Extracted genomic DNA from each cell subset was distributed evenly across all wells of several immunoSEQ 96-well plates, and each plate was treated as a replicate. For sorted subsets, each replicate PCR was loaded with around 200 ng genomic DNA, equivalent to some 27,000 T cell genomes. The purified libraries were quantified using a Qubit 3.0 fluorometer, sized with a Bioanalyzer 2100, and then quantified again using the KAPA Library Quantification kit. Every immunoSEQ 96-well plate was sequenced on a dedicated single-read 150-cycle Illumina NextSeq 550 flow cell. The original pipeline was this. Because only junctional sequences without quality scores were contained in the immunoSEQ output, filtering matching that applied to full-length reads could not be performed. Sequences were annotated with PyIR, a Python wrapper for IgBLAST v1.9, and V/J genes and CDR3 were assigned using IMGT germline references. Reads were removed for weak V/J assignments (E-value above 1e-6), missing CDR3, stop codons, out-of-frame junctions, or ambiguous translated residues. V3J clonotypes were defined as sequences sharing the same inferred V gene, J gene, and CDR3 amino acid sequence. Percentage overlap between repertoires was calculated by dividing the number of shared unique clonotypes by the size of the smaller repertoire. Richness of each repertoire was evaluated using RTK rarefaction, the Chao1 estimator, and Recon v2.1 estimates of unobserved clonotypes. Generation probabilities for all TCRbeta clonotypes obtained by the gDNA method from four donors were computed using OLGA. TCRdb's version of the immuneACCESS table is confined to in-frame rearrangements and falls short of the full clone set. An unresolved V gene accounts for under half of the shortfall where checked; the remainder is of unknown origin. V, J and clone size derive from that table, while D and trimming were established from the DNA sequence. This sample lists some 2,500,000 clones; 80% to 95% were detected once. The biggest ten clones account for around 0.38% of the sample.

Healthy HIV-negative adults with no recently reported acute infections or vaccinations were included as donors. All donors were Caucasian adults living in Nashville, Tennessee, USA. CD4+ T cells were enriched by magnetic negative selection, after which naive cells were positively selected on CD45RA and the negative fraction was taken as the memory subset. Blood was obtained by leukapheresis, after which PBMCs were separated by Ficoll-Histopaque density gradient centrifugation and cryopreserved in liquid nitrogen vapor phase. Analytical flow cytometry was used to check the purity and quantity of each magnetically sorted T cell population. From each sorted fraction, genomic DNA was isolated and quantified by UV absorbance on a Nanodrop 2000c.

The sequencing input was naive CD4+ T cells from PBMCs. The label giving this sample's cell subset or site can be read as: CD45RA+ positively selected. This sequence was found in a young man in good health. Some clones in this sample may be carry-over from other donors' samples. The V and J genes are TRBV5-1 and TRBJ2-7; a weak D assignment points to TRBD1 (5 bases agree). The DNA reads TGCGCCAGCAGCTTGGTGTCAGGGCCCTACGAGCAGTACTTC. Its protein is CASSLVSGPYEQYF.